This T cell receptor beta chain emerged from a study of blood T cell repertoires in COVID-19. About the research overall: Researchers got acute and convalescent COVID-19 samples from the United States, Italy and Spain. From T cells, B-cell-depleted T cells, or PBMCs came the material, which was cDNA or gDNA.

V trimming: 4 bases; J trimming: 7 bases; junction bases outside the gene matches: 7. The germline gives CDR1 SGHTA, CDR2 FQGNSA. The CDR3 sequence is 15 residues long. There are a few counts of this clone. Here immunoSEQ multiplex PCR was the method, and the copy in TCRdb shows in-frame clones only, minus some. The repertoire holds 160,000 or so clones, around four fifths seen once, with about 19% in the top ten. Sequenced input: peripheral blood. The source is a woman aged 80 or older with acute or convalescent COVID-19. The chain links TRBV7-2 to TRBJ1-4; 9 bases map to TRBD1. The CDR3 bases are TGTGCCAGCAGCTACGGACAGGGGTTCGGTGAAAAACTGTTTTTT. Translating gives CASSYGQGFGEKLFF.